A selection of T cell receptor beta chains follows, all from one sample in a study of cytomegalovirus exposure and HLA in healthy donors. The assay was immunoSEQ multiplex PCR, and TCRdb's table has in-frame clones only and misses some. The table shows 100,000 to 150,000 clones, with approximately 89% occurring only once. The material sequenced was PBMCs. These receptors all stem from a woman in her late teens or twenties in good health and CMV-seronegative. The CDR3 runs from the conserved cysteine through the conserved F or W. A D gene is named only where the DNA matches it firmly. Rows give clone size only sometimes, using once, few, many, or a class for an expanded clone.

. TRBJ2-1 . TRBV19 TGTGCCAGTAGTATAGCTGAGAGCTCCTACAATGAGCAGTTCTTC CASSIAESSYNEQFF
TRBD1 TRBJ2-2 once TRBV19 TGTGCCAGTAGTATAATGACAGGGGCCGGGGAGCTGTTTTTT CASSIMTGAGELFF
. TRBJ1-3 once TRBV6-5 TGTGCCAGCAGGAACTACCTCTCTGGAAACACCATATATTTT CASRNYLSGNTIYF
. TRBJ1-2 few TRBV28 TGTGCCAGCAGTTTCGTGGCTGGGGGGAAAGGCTACACCTTC CASSFVAGGKGYTF
. TRBJ1-1 . TRBV28 TGTGCCAGCAACCAGGGGCTTCCGAACACTGAAGCTTTCTTT CASNQGLPNTEAFF
TRBD2 TRBJ2-1 few TRBV6-6 TGTGCCACTGTGACTAGCGGGGGGGATGAGCAGTTCTTC CATVTSGGDEQFF
. TRBJ2-3 . TRBV7-2 TGTGCCAGCAGCTTAGATATCAGCACAGATACGCAGTATTTT CASSLDISTDTQYF
TRBD2 TRBJ2-7 . TRBV9 TGTGCCAGCAGTCCTGGGGGATTAGCGGGCCCTACGGAGCAGTACTTC CASSPGGLAGPTEQYF
. TRBJ1-1 . TRBV7-9 TGTGCCAGCAGCCCAGAGATTCAGGGGACGATGAACACTGAAGCTTTCTTT CASSPEIQGTMNTEAFF
. TRBJ2-1 . TRBV4-3 TGCGCCAGCAGCCCTAGGACAGAGCAGTTCTTC CASSPRTEQFF
. TRBJ2-1 once TRBV30 TGTGCCTGGAATGGGGGCGCCTACAATGAGCAGTTCTTC CAWNGGAYNEQFF
. TRBJ2-5 . TRBV6-6 TGTGCCAGCAGTTACTCGGGGGGGCGGGAGACCCAGTACTTC CASSYSGGRETQYF
TRBD1 TRBJ1-1 . TRBV30 TGTGCCTGGAGTTACAGGGGGCTAAAGACTGAAGCTTTCTTT CAWSYRGLKTEAFF
. TRBJ1-3 . TRBV27 TGTGCCAGCAGGCCGGGACTTGGAAACACCATATATTTT CASRPGLGNTIYF
. TRBJ2-2 . TRBV5-5 TGTGCCAGCACCCCACAGGAAGTATTCGGGGAGCTGTTTTTT CASTPQEVFGELFF
. TRBJ2-2 . TRBV14 TGTGCCAGCAGCCACAGTACCGGGGAGCTGTTTTTT CASSHSTGELFF
TRBD2 TRBJ2-3 . TRBV6-4 TGTGCCAGCAGTGACTCAGCGGGGGGGTCCGATACGCAGTATTTT CASSDSAGGSDTQYF
. TRBJ1-5 . TRBV4-1 TGCGCCAGCAGCCGCTCAGGACTTACGGGGGGAGGCAATCAGCCCCAGCATTTT CASSRSGLTGGGNQPQHF
. TRBJ2-7 . TRBV18 TGTGCCAGCTCACTATCAGGAGAGCAGTACTTC CASSLSGEQYF
. TRBJ2-7 once TRBV14 TGTGCCAGCAGCCAAAGCGGCCCCAGGGGCGAGCAGTACTTC CASSQSGPRGEQYF
TRBD1 TRBJ2-3 . TRBV7-9 TGTGCCAGCAGCCCCGGATACAGGGGCCGCACAGATACGCAGTATTTT CASSPGYRGRTDTQYF
TRBD2 TRBJ2-7 . TRBV30 TGTGCCTGGCGGGAGGTCCCGGTGGGTTACGAGCAGTACTTC CAWREVPVGYEQYF
. TRBJ2-7 . TRBV5-1 TGCGCCAGCAGCTTCTCCCATTCTAACTACGAGCAGTACTTC CASSFSHSNYEQYF
. TRBJ1-1 . TRBV18 TGTGCCAGCTCACCGTCTGCGAGGAACACTGAAGCTTTCTTT CASSPSARNTEAFF
. TRBJ2-3 . TRBV2 TGTGCCAGCACAAACGGGGTTGCTACGCAGTATTTT CASTNGVATQYF
TRBD1 TRBJ1-5 . TRBV5-8 TGTGCCAGCAGCTGGGACAGGGGCGAAGCCTTTAGCAATCAGCCCCAGCATTTT CASSWDRGEAFSNQPQHF
. TRBJ2-1 . TRBV6-1 TGTGCCAGCAGTTTACAGGCGTCTGCCTACAATGAGCAGTTCTTC CASSLQASAYNEQFF
TRBD1 TRBJ2-7 once TRBV23-1 TGCGCCAGCAGTCTCGCGGGAACAGGGGGCTACGAGCAGTACTTC CASSLAGTGGYEQYF
. TRBJ2-3 . TRBV28 TGTGCCAGCAGTTTATTCCAGGATACGCAGTATTTT CASSLFQDTQYF
TRBD1 TRBJ1-2 . TRBV10-3 TGTGCCATCAGTGAGTCAGGGCAGGGGGATGGCTACACCTTC CAISESGQGDGYTF
TRBD1 TRBJ1-3 . TRBV7-8 TGTGCCAGCAGCTTCAGACAGGGATACTCTGGAAACACCATATATTTT CASSFRQGYSGNTIYF
. TRBJ1-1 . TRBV7-8 TGTGCCAGCAGCTTAGCTACAGGGACTGAAGCTTTCTTT CASSLATGTEAFF
. TRBJ2-6 . TRBV28 TGTGCCAGCAGTACGGTTTCCGGGGCCAACGTCCTGACTTTC CASSTVSGANVLTF
. TRBJ2-7 . TRBV7-9 TGTGCCAGCACCGCGGACGGGAATACCTACGAGCAGTACTTC CASTADGNTYEQYF
TRBD2 TRBJ2-3 . TRBV28 TGTGCCAGCAGTTTCCCCAGCGGGGGTGGTGCAGATACGCAGTATTTT CASSFPSGGGADTQYF
. TRBJ1-5 . TRBV7-2 TGTGCCAGCAGCTTATTGAGTAGCCGATTTAGCAATCAGCCCCAGCATTTT CASSLLSSRFSNQPQHF
TRBD2 TRBJ2-1 . TRBV7-2 TGTGCCAGCAGCTTGGGGAGGGGCGGGAGCTCCTACAATGAGCAGTTCTTC CASSLGRGGSSYNEQFF
TRBD1 TRBJ1-5 . TRBV4-2 TGTGCCAGCAGCTACGGACAGGGGGCAATTCAGCCCCAGCATTTT CASSYGQGAIQPQHF
. TRBJ1-4 few TRBV6-5 TGTGCCAGCAGTCCCCGGGAAGGGCGGGAAAAACTGTTTTTT CASSPREGREKLFF
. TRBJ1-2 once TRBV7-8 TGTGCCAGCAGCCATACAGGCTCGGGGGGGAATGGCTACACCTTC CASSHTGSGGNGYTF
. TRBJ2-2 . TRBV11-2 TGTGCCAGCAGCTTCGACAGCAACACCGGGGAGCTGTTTTTT CASSFDSNTGELFF
. TRBJ1-2 . TRBV7-2 TGTGCCAGCAGCTCTTACAGCCTCTATGGCTACACCTTC CASSSYSLYGYTF
. TRBJ2-2 . TRBV25-1 TGTGCCAGCAGTGCACAGCCTCCTTCCTTATCGAACACCGGGGAGCTGTTTTTT CASSAQPPSLSNTGELFF
. TRBJ1-6 few TRBV7-9 TGTGCCAGCAGCATACAGGGATTGGGTTCACCCCTCCACTTT CASSIQGLGSPLHF
TRBD1 TRBJ1-5 . TRBV28 TGTGCCAGCACCCCCGGACAGGGGTTCAATCAGCCCCAGCATTTT CASTPGQGFNQPQHF
TRBD2 TRBJ2-1 . TRBV19 TGTGCCAGTAGCACGGGACTAGCGATCTACAATGAGCAGTTCTTC CASSTGLAIYNEQFF
. TRBJ2-3 . TRBV5-4 TGTGCCAGCAGCCACAATATAGATACGCAGTATTTT CASSHNIDTQYF
TRBD1 TRBJ2-7 . TRBV7-9 TGTGCCAGCAGCTTAGCTGGGACAGGGACTCACGAGCAGTACTTC CASSLAGTGTHEQYF
. TRBJ2-5 . TRBV5-1 TGCGCCAGCAGCTTGGTCCTAGCTGAGGAGGAGACCCAGTACTTC CASSLVLAEEETQYF
TRBD2 TRBJ2-1 . TRBV14 TGTGCCAGCAGCACCCAACCGGGGACTAGGGAGGATGAGCAGTTCTTC CASSTQPGTREDEQFF
. TRBJ1-1 . TRBV28 TGTGCCAGCAGCTCAATAATCGCAGGGGATGAGACTGAAGCTTTCTTT CASSSIIAGDETEAFF
. TRBJ1-1 . TRBV6-1 TGTGCCAGCAGTGATTTCTCAGGGGCAGACACTGAAGCTTTCTTT CASSDFSGADTEAFF
TRBD1 TRBJ1-1 . TRBV7-8 TGTGCCAGCAGCGTAGGACAGGGGGCTCTCGCTGAAGCTTTCTTT CASSVGQGALAEAFF